This T cell receptor (beta chain) came from a study of OX40 agonist ivuxolimab in advanced cancers. Clones were read by immunoSEQ multiplex PCR, and TCRdb kept only the in-frame ones, dropping some. The sample comprises 57,000 or so clones, approximately 85% of which are singletons, and around 2.7% rests with the top ten. Germline CDR1 MNHNY, CDR2 SVGAGI (reference sequence). CDR3 length: 15 residues. J lost 8 bases, V lost 0 bases, and 9 bases had no gene match. The J gene is TRBJ1-2, the V gene TRBV6-6; 7 positions agree with TRBD1. This receptor was obtained from an adult with an advanced solid tumor such as melanoma, head and neck, liver or kidney cancer. The source material was CD4+ or CD8+ T cells sorted from blood, sampled in a trial of the OX40 agonist ivuxolimab. In DNA, the CDR3 is TGTGCCAGCAGTTACTCCGACCGGACAGGTCGCGGCTACACCTTC. This encodes CASSYSDRTGRGYTF.